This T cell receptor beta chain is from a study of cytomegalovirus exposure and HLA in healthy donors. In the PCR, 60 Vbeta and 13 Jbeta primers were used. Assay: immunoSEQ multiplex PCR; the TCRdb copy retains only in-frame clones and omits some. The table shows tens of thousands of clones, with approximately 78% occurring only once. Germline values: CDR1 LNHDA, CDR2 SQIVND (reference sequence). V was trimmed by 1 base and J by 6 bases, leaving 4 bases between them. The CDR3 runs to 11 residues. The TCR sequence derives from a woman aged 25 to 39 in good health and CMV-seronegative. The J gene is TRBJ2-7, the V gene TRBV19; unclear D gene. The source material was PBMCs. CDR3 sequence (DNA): TGTGCCAGTAGTATAGGAGGCGAGCAGTACTTC. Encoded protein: CASSIGGEQYF.